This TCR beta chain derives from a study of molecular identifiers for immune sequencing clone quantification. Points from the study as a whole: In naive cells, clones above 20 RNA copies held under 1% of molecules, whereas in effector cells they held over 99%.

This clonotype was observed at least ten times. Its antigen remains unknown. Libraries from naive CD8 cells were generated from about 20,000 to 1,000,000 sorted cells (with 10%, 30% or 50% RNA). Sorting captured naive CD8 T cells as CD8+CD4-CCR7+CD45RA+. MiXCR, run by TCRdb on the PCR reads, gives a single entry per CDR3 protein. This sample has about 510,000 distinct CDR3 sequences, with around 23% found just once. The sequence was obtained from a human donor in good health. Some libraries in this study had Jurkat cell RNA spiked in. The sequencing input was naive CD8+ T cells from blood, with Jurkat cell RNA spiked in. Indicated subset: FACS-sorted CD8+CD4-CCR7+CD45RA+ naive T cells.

The CDR3 protein is CATSNRGGDQPQHF. In DNA form, the CDR3 reads TGTGCCACCTCTAACAGGGGCGGCGATCAGCCCCAGCATTTT. This chain links TRBV6-6 with TRBJ1-5; TRBD1 agrees at 7 bases. The CDR3 length is 14 residues. J lost 5 bases, V lost 10 bases, and 11 bases had no gene match. Germline values: CDR1 MNHNY, CDR2 SVGAGI (reference sequence).